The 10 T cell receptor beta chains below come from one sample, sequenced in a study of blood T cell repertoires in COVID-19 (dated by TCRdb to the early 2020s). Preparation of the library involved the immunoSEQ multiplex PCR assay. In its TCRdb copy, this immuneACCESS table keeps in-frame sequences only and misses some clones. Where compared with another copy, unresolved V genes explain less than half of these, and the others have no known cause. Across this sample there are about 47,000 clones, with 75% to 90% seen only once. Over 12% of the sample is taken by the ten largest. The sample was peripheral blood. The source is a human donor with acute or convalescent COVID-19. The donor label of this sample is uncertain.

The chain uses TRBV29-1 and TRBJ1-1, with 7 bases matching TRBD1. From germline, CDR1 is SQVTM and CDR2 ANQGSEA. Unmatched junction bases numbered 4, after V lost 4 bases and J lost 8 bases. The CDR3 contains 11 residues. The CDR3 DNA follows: TGCAGCGTTGTTCAGGACAGGGAAGCTTTCTTT. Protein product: CSVVQDREAFF.

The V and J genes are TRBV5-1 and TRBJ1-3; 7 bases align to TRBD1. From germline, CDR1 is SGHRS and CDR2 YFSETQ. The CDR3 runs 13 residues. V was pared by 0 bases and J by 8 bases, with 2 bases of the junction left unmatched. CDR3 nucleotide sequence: TGCGCCAGCAGCTTGGAGGGGGCGGACACCATATATTTT. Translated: CASSLEGADTIYF.

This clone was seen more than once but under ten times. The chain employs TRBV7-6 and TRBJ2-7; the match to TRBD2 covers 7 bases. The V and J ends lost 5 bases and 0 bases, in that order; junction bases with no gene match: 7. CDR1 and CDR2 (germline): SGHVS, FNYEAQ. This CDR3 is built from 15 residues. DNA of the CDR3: TGTGCCAGCAGCCTCCAGCGGGGTCCCTCCTACGAGCAGTACTTC. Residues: CASSLQRGPSYEQYF.

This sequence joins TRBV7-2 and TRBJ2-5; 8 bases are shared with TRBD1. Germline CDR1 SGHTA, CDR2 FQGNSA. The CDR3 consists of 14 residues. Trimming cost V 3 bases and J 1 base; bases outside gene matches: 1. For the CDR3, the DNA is TGTGCCAGCAGCTTTGACAGGGGCCAAGAGACCCAGTACTTC. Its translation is CASSFDRGQETQYF.

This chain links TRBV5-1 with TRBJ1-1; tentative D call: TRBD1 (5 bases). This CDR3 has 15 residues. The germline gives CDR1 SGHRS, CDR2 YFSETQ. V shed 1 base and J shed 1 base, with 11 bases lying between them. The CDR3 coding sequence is TGCGCCAGCAGCTTGAAGGAGGGACCGAACACTGAAGCTTTCTTT. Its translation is CASSLKEGPNTEAFF.

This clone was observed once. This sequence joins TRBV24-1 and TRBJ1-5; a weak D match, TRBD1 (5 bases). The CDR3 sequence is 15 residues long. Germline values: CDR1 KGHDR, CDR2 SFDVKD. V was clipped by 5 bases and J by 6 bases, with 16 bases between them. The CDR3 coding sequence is TGTGCCACCAGTGGGGGGGTGGGGCTGACTCAGCCCCAGCATTTT. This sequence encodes CATSGGVGLTQPQHF.

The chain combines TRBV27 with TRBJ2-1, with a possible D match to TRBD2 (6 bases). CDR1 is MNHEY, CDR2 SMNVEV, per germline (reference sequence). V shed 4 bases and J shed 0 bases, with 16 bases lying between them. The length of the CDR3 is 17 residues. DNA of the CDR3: TGTGCCAGCAGTTCCCAGGGTGCAGCGGGCTCCTACAATGAGCAGTTCTTC. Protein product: CASSSQGAAGSYNEQFF.

The chain's CDR3 is CASSTGESGANVLTF. CDR3 nucleotide sequence: TGTGCCAGTAGTACCGGGGAGTCTGGGGCCAACGTCCTGACTTTC. The chain carries TRBV19 and TRBJ2-6; TRBD2 is a possible D gene (5 bases). The CDR3 runs to 15 residues. V was pared by 4 bases and J by 1 base, with 8 bases between. Germline CDR1 LNHDA, CDR2 SQIVND (reference sequence).

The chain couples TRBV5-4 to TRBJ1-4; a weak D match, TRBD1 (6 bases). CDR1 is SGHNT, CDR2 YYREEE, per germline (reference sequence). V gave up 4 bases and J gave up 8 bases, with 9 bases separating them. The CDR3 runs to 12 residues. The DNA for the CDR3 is TGTGCCAGCAGCCCAGACAGGGAAAAACTGTTTTTT. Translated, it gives CASSPDREKLFF.

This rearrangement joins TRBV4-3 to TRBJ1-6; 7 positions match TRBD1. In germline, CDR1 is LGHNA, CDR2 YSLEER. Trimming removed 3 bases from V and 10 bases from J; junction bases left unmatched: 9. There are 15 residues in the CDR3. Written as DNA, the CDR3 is TGCGCCAGCAGCCAGAGAACAGGGGCGGACTCACCCCTCCACTTT. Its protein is CASSQRTGADSPLHF.